These 20 T cell receptor beta chains came from one sample sequenced in a study of neurological immune-mediated disorders. TCRdb used MiXCR to reprocess the 5' RACE reads, holding one entry per CDR3 protein. The data hold around 60,000 distinct CDR3 sequences, with approximately 3.6% observed a single time. Sequencing used PBMCs. These receptors originate from a woman aged 55-70 years with multiple sclerosis.

This clonotype has at least ten counts. For the CDR3, the DNA is TGTGCCAGCAGCCAAGATACCCGCAGGGGGCTTGGCTACACCTTC. It specifies CASSQDTRRGLGYTF. The chain employs TRBV14 and TRBJ1-2, with 8 bases lining up with TRBD1. The germline V gene has CDR1 SGHDN and CDR2 FVKESK. J was trimmed by 7 bases and V by 0 bases; bases with no gene match: 7. The CDR3 has 15 residues.

This clonotype is labeled as medium-sized. V and J are TRBV29-1 and TRBJ1-4; D unresolved. V lost 5 bases to trimming and J lost 3 bases, with 10 bases between them. Germline CDR1 is SQVTM and CDR2 is ANQGSEA. The length of the CDR3 is 13 residues. The CDR3 loop reads CSVSGGANEKLFF. CDR3 bases: TGCAGCGTTTCGGGTGGGGCTAATGAAAAACTGTTTTTT.

This clonotype appeared many times. The chain employs TRBV12-3 or TRBV12-4 and TRBJ1-4; D is unresolved. The CDR3 totals 12 residues. Trimming left V 5 bases short and J 10 bases short, with 11 bases between. Here the CDR3 reads CASSMGDGKLFF. The CDR3 nucleotides read TGTGCCAGCAGTATGGGAGACGGAAAACTGTTTTTT.

This clonotype was seen at least ten times. The chain uses TRBV5-1 and TRBJ2-5; D may be TRBD1 (5 bases). Germline-derived CDR1 and CDR2 are SGHRS and YFSETQ. Between the trimmed V and J ends, which lost 6 bases and 7 bases, there was a span of 19 bases. The CDR3 loop spans 14 amino acids. Here the CDR3 reads CASTEDPVRGTQYF. CDR3 sequence (DNA): TGCGCCAGCACCGAGGACCCAGTTAGGGGGACCCAGTACTTC.

Ten or more counts support this clonotype. The chain employs TRBV27 and TRBJ1-2; maybe TRBD1 (5 bases). Germline values: CDR1 MNHEY, CDR2 SMNVEV (reference sequence). This CDR3 region has 13 residues. V was trimmed by 5 bases and J by 4 bases, leaving 11 bases between them. The CDR3 DNA follows: TGTGCCAGCAGTCAGGGAGAGTTCTATGGCTACACCTTC. This sequence encodes CASSQGEFYGYTF.

In its sample, this clonotype was seen many times. The chain has TRBV5-1 and TRBJ2-7; D gene ambiguous. Trimming stripped 0 bases from V and 0 bases from J, with 13 bases between. The germline V gene has CDR1 SGHRS and CDR2 YFSETQ. The CDR3 totals 16 residues. Here the CDR3 DNA reads TGCGCCAGCAGCTTGGCTGACGGAGTAAGCTCCTACGAGCAGTACTTC. Encoded protein: CASSLADGVSSYEQYF. Filled out from reference TRBV5-1 and TRBJ2-7, the complete variable domain reads KAGVTQTPRYLIKTRGQQVTLSCSPISGHRSVSWYQQTPGQGLQFLFEYFSETQRNKGNFPGRFSGRQFSNSRSEMNVSTLELGDSALYLCASSLADGVSSYEQYFGPGTRLTVT.

This clonotype was seen repeatedly, ten times or more. The genes are TRBV18 and TRBJ1-3; D call uncertain. Germline V gene sequence: CDR1 KGHSH, CDR2 LQKENI. V lost 1 base and J lost 3, with 16 bases in between. The CDR3 extends over 17 amino acids. CDR3 residues: CASSPRIFGVDGNTIYF. The CDR3 DNA sequence: TGTGCCAGCTCACCACGCATTTTCGGTGTCGATGGAAACACCATATATTTT.

The table lists this clonotype with many counts. The rearrangement uses TRBV6-2 or TRBV6-3 and TRBJ2-3, with D possibly matching TRBD2 (6 bases). There are 15 residues in the CDR3. Trimming removed 6 bases from V and 0 bases from J, with 13 bases in between. Per germline, CDR1 MNHEY and CDR2 SVGEGT. CDR3 protein: CASRRGLTSTDTQYF. The CDR3 nucleotides read TGTGCCAGCAGAAGGGGACTCACTAGCACAGATACGCAGTATTTT.

This clonotype has at least ten counts. The gene calls are TRBV4-1 and TRBJ2-3; D is uncertain. CDR1 and CDR2 from the germline V gene are MGHRA and YSYEKL. This CDR3 is built from 13 residues. V was trimmed by 3 bases and J by 4 bases, leaving 8 bases between them. CDR3 residues: CASSQQGSDTQYF. For the CDR3, the DNA is TGCGCCAGCAGCCAGCAAGGGTCAGATACGCAGTATTTT.

The sample holds many counts of this clonotype. DNA for the CDR3: TGTGCCAGCAGCCTCACCGGGGGGCGCCCCCAAGAGACCCAGTACTTC. Translating gives CASSLTGGRPQETQYF. The chain uses TRBV4-2 and TRBJ2-5; D is perhaps TRBD2 (7 bases). The CDR3 sequence is 16 residues long. The germline V and J ends were trimmed by 4 bases and 1 base, with 16 bases remaining between them. Per the germline V gene, CDR1 is LGHNA and CDR2 is YNFKEQ.

This clonotype has ten or more counts. The chain recombines TRBV5-5 with TRBJ2-7; the D gene could be TRBD1 or TRBD2 (5 bases each). The CDR3 runs to 13 residues. From germline, CDR1 is SGHKS and CDR2 YYEKEE (reference sequence). V was clipped by 1 base and J by 4 bases, with 9 bases between them. For the CDR3, the DNA is TGTGCCAGCAGCTTGCGGGACCGTTACGAGCAGTACTTC. Its protein product is CASSLRDRYEQYF.

This clonotype was seen many times. This sequence joins TRBV7-2 and TRBJ2-1, with 7 nucleotides matching TRBD1. With V trimmed by 6 bases and J by 4 bases, 9 bases remained unmatched. This CDR3 comprises 15 residues. CDR1 is SGHTA and CDR2 is FQGNSA in the germline V gene. The CDR3 protein is CASRATGTDYNEQFF. The CDR3 bases are TGTGCCAGCAGGGCCACCGGGACAGATTACAATGAGCAGTTCTTC. The variable domain in full, with the rest retrieved from reference TRBV7-2 and TRBJ2-1, is GAGVSQSPSNKVTEKGKDVELRCDPISGHTALYWYRQSLGQGLEFLIYFQGNSAPDKSGLPSDRFSAERTGGSVSTLTIQRTQQEDSAVYLCASRATGTDYNEQFFGPGTRLTVL.

In this sample, this clonotype turned up many times. The CDR3 sequence: CSVAERSYEQYF. For the CDR3, the DNA is TGCAGCGTTGCTGAGCGCTCCTACGAGCAGTACTTC. The V gene is TRBV29-1, the J gene TRBJ2-7; D gene uncertain. The CDR3 spans 12 residues. Germline values: CDR1 SQVTM, CDR2 ANQGSEA. The V and J ends lost 4 bases and 0 bases respectively, with 7 bases between them.

The sample holds many counts of this clonotype. The rearrangement links TRBV20-1 to TRBJ2-1, with 11 positions matching TRBD1. V dropped 5 bases and J dropped 6; count of bases not matched to a gene: 3. The CDR3 has 13 residues. Germline V CDR1 and CDR2: DFQATT, SNEGSKA (reference sequence). CDR3 loop: CSAEDRGLNEQFF. CDR3 in DNA: TGCAGTGCTGAGGACAGGGGGCTCAATGAGCAGTTCTTC.

This clonotype was recorded many times. The rearrangement links TRBV5-5 to TRBJ1-5; D remains unclear. The CDR3 has 15 residues. CDR1 is SGHKS, CDR2 YYEKEE, per germline (reference sequence). The V gene lost 1 base and the J gene lost 0 bases, with 8 bases spanning the gap. The CDR3 spells CASSLTAVSNQPQHF. The CDR3 coding sequence is TGTGCCAGCAGCTTGACAGCGGTTAGCAATCAGCCCCAGCATTTT.

The table lists this clonotype with many counts. This chain uses TRBV4-1 with TRBJ1-1, with 7 bases matching TRBD1. Germline lookup yields CDR1 MGHRA and CDR2 YSYEKL. The CDR3 covers 16 residues. V trimming: 0 bases; J trimming: 2 bases; junction bases outside the gene matches: 6. For the CDR3, the DNA is TGCGCCAGCAGCCAAGATCTCTACAGGGGAAACACTGAAGCTTTCTTT. Translating gives CASSQDLYRGNTEAFF.

Many counts were recorded for this clonotype. The gene calls are TRBV5-1 and TRBJ1-6; D gene ambiguous. Trimming pared 0 bases from V and 10 bases from J, leaving 11 bases between. The CDR3 runs 14 residues. The germline V gene has CDR1 SGHRS and CDR2 YFSETQ. The CDR3: CASSLGQNTSPLHF. The CDR3 DNA sequence: TGCGCCAGCAGCTTGGGGCAGAACACCTCACCCCTCCACTTT. Full variable domain (missing parts from reference TRBV5-1 and TRBJ1-6): KAGVTQTPRYLIKTRGQQVTLSCSPISGHRSVSWYQQTPGQGLQFLFEYFSETQRNKGNFPGRFSGRQFSNSRSEMNVSTLELGDSALYLCASSLGQNTSPLHFGNGTRLTVT.

This clonotype appeared many times. The V call is TRBV5-1, the J call TRBJ1-1; no reliable D call. V lost 0 bases, J lost 4 bases, and 13 bases lay in between. There are 15 residues in the CDR3. Germline CDR1 is SGHRS and CDR2 is YFSETQ. CDR3 amino acids: CASSLASASSTEAFF. The CDR3 bases are TGCGCCAGCAGCTTGGCGTCGGCTTCGAGCACTGAAGCTTTCTTT.

The sample holds many counts of this clonotype. The rearrangement uses TRBV5-6 and TRBJ1-5; D is unclear. Germline V lookup: CDR1 SGHDT, CDR2 YYEEEE. V lost 4 bases and J 1 base, leaving 9 bases between the germline ends. The CDR3 length is 14 residues. DNA of the CDR3: TGTGCCAGCAGCATCAGCCCAAGCAATCAGCCCCAGCATTTT. As protein: CASSISPSNQPQHF.

This clonotype was seen many times. CDR3 sequence: CASSPAGDSYNEQFF. In nucleotides, the CDR3 is TGTGCCAGCAGCCCAGCGGGGGATTCCTACAATGAGCAGTTCTTC. The rearrangement links TRBV9 to TRBJ2-1, with 8 bases matching TRBD2. The CDR3 length is 15 residues. V dropped 4 bases and J dropped 1; count of bases not matched to a gene: 4. Germline-derived CDR1 and CDR2 are SGDLS and YYNGEE.